This T cell receptor beta chain was recovered during a study of blood T cell repertoires in COVID-19. Study at large: PBMCs, B-cell-depleted T cells, or T cells provided the cDNA or gDNA that made up the material.

Living in 24 US areas, the participants were between roughly 18 and 89 years of age. Deletions cut 4 bases from V and 0 bases from J, with 25 bases between. The germline V gene has CDR1 SNHLY and CDR2 FYNNEI. CDR3 length equals 21 residues. This clone was counted once. Sequencing used immunoSEQ multiplex PCR; TCRdb keeps in-frame clones, though not all of them. Found here are under 350,000 clones, around 85% of them singletons; the top ten hold about 4%. The chain links TRBV2 to TRBJ1-6; maybe TRBD1 (5 bases). The sequencing input was PBMCs or T cells enriched from blood (not recorded which). The TCR comes from a woman in her 40s with acute COVID-19. The CDR3 bases are TGTGCCAGCAGTGCATACCCCTCTACTTCTTTGGGGGGCTCCTATAATTCACCCCTCCACTTT. As protein: CASSAYPSTSLGGSYNSPLHF.